This TCR beta chain derives from a study of blood T cells in healthy people across ages. Trimming cost V 6 bases and J 1 base; bases outside gene matches: 7. The CDR3 has 15 amino acids. Germline-derived CDR1 and CDR2 are MDHEN and SYDVKM. A remark on this clonotype: Its antigen is not known.

Study-level results: Older individuals had lower TCR beta diversity per million T cells (the decline was roughly linear). Higher naive T cell percentage went strongly together with higher TCR beta diversity.

The donors, healthy Caucasians from Russia, were aged roughly 6 to 90. The authors ran a second PCR of about 6 to 11 cycles using a sample-barcoded 5' primer and a J-beta primer mix. There were at least 3 million CDR3-containing paired-end reads obtained from each sample. MiXCR, applied by TCRdb to the 5' RACE reads, yields one record per CDR3 protein. The sample includes about 1,400,000 distinct CDR3 sequences, approximately 63% seen only once; the top ten take over 5%. Sequencing was performed on blood. This TCR was recovered from a man aged 18 to 29 in good health. The rearrangement links TRBV28 to TRBJ2-7; TRBD1 matches 9 bases. CDR3 nucleotide sequence: TGTGCCAGCAGCGAACAGGGGGCGACGTCCTACGAGCAGTACTTC. Protein product: CASSEQGATSYEQYF.